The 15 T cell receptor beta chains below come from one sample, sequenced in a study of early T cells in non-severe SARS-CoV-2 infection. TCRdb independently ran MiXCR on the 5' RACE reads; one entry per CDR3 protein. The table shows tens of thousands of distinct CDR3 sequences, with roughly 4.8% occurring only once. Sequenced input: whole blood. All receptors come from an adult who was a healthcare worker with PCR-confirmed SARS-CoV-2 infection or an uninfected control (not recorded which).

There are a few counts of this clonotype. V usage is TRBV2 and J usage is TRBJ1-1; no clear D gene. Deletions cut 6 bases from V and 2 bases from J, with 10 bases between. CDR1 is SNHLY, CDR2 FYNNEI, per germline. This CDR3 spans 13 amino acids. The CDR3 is CASSDTLNTEAFF. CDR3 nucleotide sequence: TGTGCCAGCAGCGACACGCTTAACACTGAAGCTTTCTTT.

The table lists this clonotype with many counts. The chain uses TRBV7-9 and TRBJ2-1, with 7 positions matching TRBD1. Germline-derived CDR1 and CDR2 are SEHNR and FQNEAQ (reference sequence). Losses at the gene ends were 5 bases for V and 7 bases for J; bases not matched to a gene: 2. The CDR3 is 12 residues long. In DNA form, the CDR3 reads TGTGCCAGCAGCATGGGACAGAATGAGCAGTTCTTC. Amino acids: CASSMGQNEQFF.

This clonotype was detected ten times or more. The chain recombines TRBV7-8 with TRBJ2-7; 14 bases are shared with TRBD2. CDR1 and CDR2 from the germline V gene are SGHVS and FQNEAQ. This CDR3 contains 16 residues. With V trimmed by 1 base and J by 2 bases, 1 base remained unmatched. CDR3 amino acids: CASSLGLAGGPYEQYF. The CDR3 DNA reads TGTGCCAGCAGCTTAGGACTAGCGGGAGGGCCCTACGAGCAGTACTTC.

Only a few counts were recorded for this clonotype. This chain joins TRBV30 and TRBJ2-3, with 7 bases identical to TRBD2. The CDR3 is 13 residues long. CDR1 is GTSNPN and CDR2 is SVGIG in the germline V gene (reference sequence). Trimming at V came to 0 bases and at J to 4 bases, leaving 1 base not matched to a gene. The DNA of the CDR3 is TGTGCCTGGAGTGTACGGGGGGCAGATACGCAGTATTTT. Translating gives CAWSVRGADTQYF.

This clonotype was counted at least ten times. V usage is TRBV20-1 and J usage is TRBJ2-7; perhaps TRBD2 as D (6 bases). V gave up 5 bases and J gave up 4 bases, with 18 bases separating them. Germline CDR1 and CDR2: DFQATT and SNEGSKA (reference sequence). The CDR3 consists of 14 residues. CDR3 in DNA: TGCAGTGCTTTTCACACCGGGAGTTCATACGAGCAGTACTTC. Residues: CSAFHTGSSYEQYF.

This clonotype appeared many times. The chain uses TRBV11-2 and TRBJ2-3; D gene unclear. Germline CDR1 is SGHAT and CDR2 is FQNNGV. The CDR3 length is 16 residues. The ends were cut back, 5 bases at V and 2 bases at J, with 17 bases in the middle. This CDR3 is CASSLVGMPYTDTQYF. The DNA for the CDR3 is TGTGCCAGCAGCCTAGTTGGGATGCCCTACACAGATACGCAGTATTTT.

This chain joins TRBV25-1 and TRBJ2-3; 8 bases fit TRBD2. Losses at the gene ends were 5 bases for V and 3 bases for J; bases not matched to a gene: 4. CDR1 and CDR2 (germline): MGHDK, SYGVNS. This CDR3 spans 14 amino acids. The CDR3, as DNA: TGTGCCAGCAGTCAAGCGGGGGCGACAGATACGCAGTATTTT. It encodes CASSQAGATDTQYF.

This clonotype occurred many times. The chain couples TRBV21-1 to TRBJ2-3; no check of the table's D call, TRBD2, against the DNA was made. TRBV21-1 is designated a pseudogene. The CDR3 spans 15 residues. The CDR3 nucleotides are TGTGCCAGCAGCAAAGCGGGACTAGCGAGAGATACGCAGTATTTT. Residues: CASSKAGLARDTQYF.

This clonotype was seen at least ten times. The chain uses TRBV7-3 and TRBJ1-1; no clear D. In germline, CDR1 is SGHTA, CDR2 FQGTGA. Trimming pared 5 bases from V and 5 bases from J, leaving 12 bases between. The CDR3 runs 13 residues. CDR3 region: CASSPRRGTEAFF. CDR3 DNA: TGTGCCAGCAGCCCACGTAGAGGGACTGAAGCTTTCTTT.

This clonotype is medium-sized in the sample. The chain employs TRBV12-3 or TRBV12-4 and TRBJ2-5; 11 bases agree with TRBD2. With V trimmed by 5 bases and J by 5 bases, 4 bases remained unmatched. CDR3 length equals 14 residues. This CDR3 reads CASSITSGGETQYF. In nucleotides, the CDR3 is TGTGCCAGCAGTATAACTAGCGGGGGTGAGACCCAGTACTTC.

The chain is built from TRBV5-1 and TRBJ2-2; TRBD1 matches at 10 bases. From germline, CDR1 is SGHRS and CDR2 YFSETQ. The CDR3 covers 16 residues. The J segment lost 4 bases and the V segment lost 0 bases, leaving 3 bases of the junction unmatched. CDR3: CASSLEWTGGTGELFF. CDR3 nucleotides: TGCGCCAGCAGCTTGGAGTGGACAGGGGGCACCGGGGAGCTGTTTTTT.

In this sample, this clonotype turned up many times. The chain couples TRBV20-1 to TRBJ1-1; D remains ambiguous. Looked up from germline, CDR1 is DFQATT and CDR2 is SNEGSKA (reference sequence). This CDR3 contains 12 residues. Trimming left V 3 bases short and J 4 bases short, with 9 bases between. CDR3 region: CSASEGSTEAFF. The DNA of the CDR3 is TGCAGTGCTAGTGAGGGAAGCACTGAAGCTTTCTTT.

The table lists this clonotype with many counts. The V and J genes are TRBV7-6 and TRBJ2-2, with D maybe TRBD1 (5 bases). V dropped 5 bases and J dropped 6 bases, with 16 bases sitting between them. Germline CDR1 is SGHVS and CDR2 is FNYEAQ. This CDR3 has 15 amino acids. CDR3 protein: CASSPQQGSAGELFF. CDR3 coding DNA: TGTGCCAGCAGCCCTCAGCAGGGTAGTGCCGGGGAGCTGTTTTTT.

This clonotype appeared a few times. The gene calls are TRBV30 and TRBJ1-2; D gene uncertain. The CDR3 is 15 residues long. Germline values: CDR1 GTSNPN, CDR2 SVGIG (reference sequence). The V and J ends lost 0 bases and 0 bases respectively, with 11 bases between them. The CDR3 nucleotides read TGTGCCTGGAGTGTACGACGGAGAGCTAACTATGGCTACACCTTC. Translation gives CAWSVRRRANYGYTF.

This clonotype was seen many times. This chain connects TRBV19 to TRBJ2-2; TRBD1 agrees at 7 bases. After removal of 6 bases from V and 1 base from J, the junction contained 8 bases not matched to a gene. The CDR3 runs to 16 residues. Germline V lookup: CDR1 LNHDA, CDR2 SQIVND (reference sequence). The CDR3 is CASRSTGKGNTGELFF. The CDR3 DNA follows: TGTGCCAGTAGGTCGACAGGGAAGGGGAACACCGGGGAGCTGTTTTTT.